This T cell receptor beta chain was sequenced in a study of blood T cell repertoires in COVID-19. Study-level background: Collection of acute and convalescent COVID-19 samples took place in the United States, Italy and Spain.

Authors' processing steps: Amplification of reference gene primers provided the estimated nucleated cell counts. Profiled with immunoSEQ multiplex PCR; TCRdb holds only in-frame clones, not every one. The V and J calls and the clone size are those of that table, but D and trimming were determined from the DNA. The sample records hundreds of thousands of clones, 65% to 90% being singletons. V gave up 3 bases and J gave up 6 bases; unmatched junction bases: 4. CDR1 is LNHDA, CDR2 SQIVND, per germline (reference sequence). This CDR3 region has 14 residues. It was during active infection that Seattle patients were enrolled and then longitudinally followed. This clone was picked up one time.

The chain has TRBV19 and TRBJ1-2; 10 bases are shared with TRBD1. Sequencing was performed on peripheral blood. The sequence came from a woman between 70 and 85 years old with COVID-19, enrolled during active disease. The CDR3 nucleotides are TGTGCCAGTAGTATGGGACAGGGGTCCCATGGCTACACCTTC. Its translation is CASSMGQGSHGYTF.